Below, 21 T cell receptor beta chains from the same sample are listed, as sequenced in a study of a mutant IDH1 vaccine in newly diagnosed glioma. TCRdb's copy holds only in-frame clones and misses some; the assay was immunoSEQ multiplex PCR. The sample has around 50,000 clones, 86% seen once. As for time point: baseline, week 1 (first vaccination visit). Stated treatment: pre-vaccination baseline after standard-of-care therapy. This sample comprised PBMCs, obtained from a glioma patient treated with radiotherapy, temozolomide or both. These receptors all stem from a man aged 35 to 55 with glioma.

The rearrangement joins TRBV28 to TRBJ1-2; weak D call: TRBD1 (6 bases). This CDR3 has 14 residues. Deletions cut 4 bases from V and 4 bases from J, with 13 bases between. CDR1 is MDHEN, CDR2 SYDVKM, per germline. CDR3: CASSSGQLLYGYTF. DNA of the CDR3: TGTGCCAGCAGTTCTGGACAGTTACTCTATGGCTACACCTTC.

The J gene is TRBJ2-5, the V gene TRBV2; 9 bases match TRBD2. CDR1 and CDR2 (germline): SNHLY, FYNNEI. The CDR3 is 14 amino acids. Trimming cost V 8 bases and J 8 bases; bases outside gene matches: 12. DNA of the CDR3: TGTGCCAGCCTAGCGGGAACACATGTGGTTACCCAGTACTTC. Residues: CASLAGTHVVTQYF.

The chain combines TRBV12-5 with TRBJ1-2, with TRBD1 as a possible D gene (5 bases). Trimming shortened V by 5 bases and J by 0 bases, and 13 bases separated the two germline ends. Germline CDR1 is LGHNT and CDR2 is FRNRAP. The CDR3 length is 15 residues. CDR3 residues: CASGPSGGPNYGYTF. The CDR3 nucleotides read TGTGCTAGTGGTCCATCGGGGGGTCCTAACTATGGCTACACCTTC.

This chain links TRBV6-1 with TRBJ2-7; 9 positions match TRBD2. The CDR3 is made up of 13 amino acids. The germline gives CDR1 MNHNS, CDR2 SASEGT. The trim removed 8 bases at V and 2 bases at J, leaving 4 bases unmatched. DNA of the CDR3: TGTGCCAGCTATCAGCGGGAGGCCTACGAGCAGTACTTC. Encoded protein: CASYQREAYEQYF.

This chain links TRBV6-6 with TRBJ1-5; TRBD1 is a possible D gene (6 bases). The length of the CDR3 is 14 residues. The germline V gene has CDR1 MNHNY and CDR2 SVGAGI (reference sequence). The V gene lost 6 bases and the J gene lost 4 bases, with 13 bases spanning the gap. Written as DNA, the CDR3 is TGTGCCAGCAGGGAGAACACAGGGAATCAGCCCCAGCATTTT. This codes for CASRENTGNQPQHF.

The chain recombines TRBV29-1 with TRBJ1-3; D uncertain. Per the germline V gene, CDR1 is SQVTM and CDR2 is ANQGSEA. This CDR3 spans 11 amino acids. Trimming cost V 7 bases and J 4 bases, with 8 bases left between them. The CDR3 protein is CSATVGNTIYF. Written as DNA, the CDR3 is TGCAGCGCAACAGTCGGAAACACCATATATTTT.

The rearrangement joins TRBV6-6 to TRBJ2-7, with 7 positions matching TRBD1. The CDR3 sequence is 13 residues long. CDR1 and CDR2 from the germline V gene are MNHNY and SVGAGI (reference sequence). The V gene end was trimmed by 2 bases and the J gene end by 6 bases; junction bases not matched to a gene: 4. DNA of the CDR3: TGTGCCAGCAGTTACCGGGACAGAGCCGAGCAGTACTTC. Translating it yields CASSYRDRAEQYF.

This chain connects TRBV7-9 to TRBJ1-2; no definite D call. Germline V lookup: CDR1 SEHNR, CDR2 FQNEAQ (reference sequence). With 5 bases removed from V and 5 bases from J, the gap between germline ends came to 15 bases. This CDR3 spans 14 amino acids. CDR3 amino acids: CASSRGDGLYGYTF. The CDR3 bases are TGTGCCAGCAGCCGCGGCGACGGGCTTTATGGCTACACCTTC.

This clone was recorded once. CDR3 sequence: CSVTGGREQFF. The CDR3 DNA reads TGCAGTGTCACGGGGGGGCGGGAGCAGTTCTTC. The chain couples TRBV20-1 to TRBJ2-1; 8 bases map to TRBD2. V dropped 7 bases and J dropped 10; count of bases not matched to a gene: 6. This CDR3 has 11 residues. Germline lookup yields CDR1 DFQATT and CDR2 SNEGSKA (reference sequence).

This chain links TRBV5-6 with TRBJ2-1, with a weak D call TRBD1 (5 bases). The CDR3 loop spans 11 amino acids. Trimming shortened V by 2 bases and J by 11 bases, and 8 bases separated the two germline ends. The germline gives CDR1 SGHDT, CDR2 YYEEEE. This CDR3 is CASSLGAKQFF. The CDR3 DNA follows: TGTGCCAGCAGCTTAGGGGCAAAGCAGTTCTTC.

The chain carries TRBV7-9 and TRBJ2-2; D is uncertain. Germline V gene data show CDR1 as SEHNR and CDR2 as FQNEAQ (reference sequence). The CDR3 is 14 residues long. The V end was cut by 3 bases, the J end by 5 bases, with 10 bases between. The CDR3 is CASSLARRTGELFF. For the CDR3, the DNA is TGTGCCAGCAGCTTGGCTAGACGGACCGGGGAGCTGTTTTTT.

This chain connects TRBV5-1 to TRBJ2-5; 7 bases are shared with TRBD2. Germline loops: CDR1 SGHRS, CDR2 YFSETQ. The CDR3 has 15 residues. The V gene end was trimmed by 1 base and the J gene end by 5 bases; junction bases not matched to a gene: 8. CDR3 nucleotide sequence: TGCGCCAGCAGCTTGAGGGCGGGAGTGGGGGAGACCCAGTACTTC. Protein: CASSLRAGVGETQYF. Variable domain in full (rest from reference TRBV5-1 and TRBJ2-5): KAGVTQTPRYLIKTRGQQVTLSCSPISGHRSVSWYQQTPGQGLQFLFEYFSETQRNKGNFPGRFSGRQFSNSRSEMNVSTLELGDSALYLCASSLRAGVGETQYFGPGTRLLVL.

This clone appeared once. The chain links TRBV7-2 to TRBJ2-5, with D tentatively TRBD1 or TRBD2 (5 bases each). Deletions cut 4 bases from V and 5 bases from J, with 17 bases between. From germline, CDR1 is SGHTA and CDR2 FQGNSA. CDR3 length: 15 residues. The CDR3 bases are TGTGCCAGCAGCTCAACTAGGGGCGGATGGGAGACCCAGTACTTC. Protein product: CASSSTRGGWETQYF.

The chain joins TRBV6-1 to TRBJ1-5, with 9 bases lining up with TRBD1. V dropped 4 bases and J dropped 7; count of bases not matched to a gene: 5. Germline CDR1 and CDR2: MNHNS and SASEGT. This CDR3 contains 14 residues. The CDR3 sequence is CASSVTGGWQPQHF. CDR3 sequence (DNA): TGTGCCAGCAGTGTAACAGGGGGCTGGCAGCCCCAGCATTTT.

The rearrangement joins TRBV7-9 to TRBJ2-1, with D tentatively TRBD2 (6 bases). The CDR3 runs 10 residues. V shed 8 bases and J shed 15 bases, with 14 bases lying between them. Germline V gene lookup returns CDR1 SEHNR and CDR2 FQNEAQ (reference sequence). The CDR3 bases are TGTGCCAGCCGGGGGAGTAGGTGGTTCTTC. It is translated as CASRGSRWFF.

This clone was recorded only once. CDR3 residues: CASSTGGSNQPQHF. The CDR3 region has the DNA TGTGCCAGCAGCACGGGGGGTAGCAATCAGCCCCAGCATTTT. The chain is built from TRBV7-9 and TRBJ1-5; D is perhaps TRBD1 (5 bases). V lost 5 bases and J 0 bases, leaving 8 bases between the germline ends. Germline CDR1 and CDR2: SEHNR and FQNEAQ (reference sequence). The CDR3 spans 14 residues. Combining the CDR3 with reference TRBV7-9 and TRBJ1-5 gives the whole variable domain DTGVSQNPRHKITKRGQNVTFRCDPISEHNRLYWYRQTLGQGPEFLTYFQNEAQLEKSRLLSDRFSAERPKGSFSTLEIQRTEQGDSAMYLCASSTGGSNQPQHFGDGTRLSIL.

The V gene is TRBV7-2, the J gene TRBJ2-3; no firm D call. This CDR3 has 13 amino acids. Looked up from germline, CDR1 is SGHTA and CDR2 is FQGNSA. Between the trimmed V and J ends, which lost 5 bases and 4 bases, there was a span of 10 bases. CDR3 in DNA: TGTGCCAGCAGCCTAGTTGGGGCAGATACGCAGTATTTT. It is translated as CASSLVGADTQYF.

Remarks on this clone: An end of the junction differs from the germline gene, which may be a read error. The chain has TRBV6-4 and TRBJ1-4; D is ambiguous. Germline V CDR1 and CDR2: MRHNA, SNTAGT. The CDR3 is 11 amino acids. CDR3 protein: CANSGRRKLFF. The CDR3 DNA is TGTGCCAACAGTGGTAGGCGAAAACTGTTTTTT.

The CDR3 DNA follows: TGTGCCAGCAGCCCGGGACAGGCCGTGAACACTGAAGCTTTCTTT. Amino acids: CASSPGQAVNTEAFF. The chain is built from TRBV9 and TRBJ1-1, with 8 bases identical to TRBD1. V was clipped by 4 bases and J by 0 bases; unmatched bases: 5. This CDR3 has 15 amino acids. CDR1 SGDLS and CDR2 YYNGEE come from the germline V gene.

The chain employs TRBV2 and TRBJ1-4; unclear D gene. Germline CDR1 and CDR2: SNHLY and FYNNEI. V lost 6 bases and J 0 bases, leaving 8 bases between the germline ends. This CDR3 is built from 14 residues. CDR3 loop: CASRAVATNEKLFF. For the CDR3, the DNA is TGTGCCAGCAGGGCAGTTGCAACTAATGAAAAACTGTTTTTT.

The rearrangement uses TRBV7-2 and TRBJ2-1; perhaps D is TRBD1 or TRBD2 (5 bases each). CDR3 length equals 12 residues. Trimming took off 4 bases at V and 13 bases at J, with 14 bases between the two ends. In germline, CDR1 is SGHTA, CDR2 FQGNSA. CDR3 in DNA: TGTGCCAGCAGCTCCCCGGGACGAGACCAGTTCTTC. Residues: CASSSPGRDQFF.